These T cell receptor beta chains were read from a single sample in a study of CD8+CD57+ T cells in acquired aplastic anemia. TCRdb re-called the reads through MiXCR, storing one row per CDR3 protein. The table records 150,000 or so distinct CDR3 sequences, about 48% of them present only once. Input material: sorted CD4+, CD8+, or CD8+CD57+ T cells (not recorded which) from PBMCs. These receptors all stem from a human donor with aplastic anemia. Each CDR3 is given with its conserved first and last residue. Each record gives: D gene, J gene, V gene, clone size, CDR3 DNA, CDR3 protein. The D gene is left open where the match is weak. A clone size is listed for some rows: how often the clone was seen (once, few, many), or a class if it is expanded.

>.|TRBJ2-5|TRBV7-2|.
TGTGCCAGCAGTCGGGGGATGGATGAGACCCAGTACTTC
CASSRGMDETQYF
>TRBD2|TRBJ2-5|TRBV7-2|.
TGTGCCAGCAGCTTAGGGACTAGTGGAGAGACCCAGTACTTC
CASSLGTSGETQYF
>.|TRBJ2-7|TRBV9|few
TGTGCCAGCAGCCCCAGGACAGTAGTTAGCGAGCAGTACTTC
CASSPRTVVSEQYF
>.|TRBJ1-1|TRBV6-4|.
TGTGCCAGCAGTGACCTCCTCGGCACTGAAGCTTTCTTT
CASSDLLGTEAFF
>.|TRBJ1-5|TRBV5-4|.
TGTGCCAGCAGCTTGGGGCAGGTCTACAATCAGCCCCAGCATTTT
CASSLGQVYNQPQHF
>TRBD1|TRBJ2-2|TRBV2|many
TGTGCCAGCACCCCGAGAGGGGGCAGGCTGGACACCGGGGAGCTGTTTTTT
CASTPRGGRLDTGELFF
>.|TRBJ2-7|TRBV24-1|.
TGTGCCACCAGTGACTCCAGGGGTCTAGGCCTCTACGAGCAGTACTTC
CATSDSRGLGLYEQYF
>.|TRBJ2-7|TRBV27|many
TGTGCCAGCAATAAGGGGTACGAGCAGTACTTC
CASNKGYEQYF
>.|TRBJ1-4|TRBV7-2|many
TGTGCCAGCAGCTTAGAGTTCGCAACTAATGAAAAACTGTTTTTT
CASSLEFATNEKLFF
>TRBD2|TRBJ2-1|TRBV7-2|.
TGTGCCAGCAGCTTAACTAGCGGGACTGTGCAGTTCTTC
CASSLTSGTVQFF
>.|TRBJ2-7|TRBV20-1|.
TGCAGTTTGAGGGGATTCGGGGACGAGCAGTACTTC
CSLRGFGDEQYF
>.|TRBJ1-3|TRBV20-1|.
TGCAGTGCTAGGCAAGGGGGTGACACCATATATTTT
CSARQGGDTIYF
>.|TRBJ1-3|TRBV25-1|.
TGTGCCAGCAGCTTGCCCCCGGGGGACGGAAACACCATATATTTT
CASSLPPGDGNTIYF
>TRBD1|TRBJ2-7|TRBV14|many
TGTGCCAGCAGCCGCACAGGGGGCCCCTACGAGCAGTACTTC
CASSRTGGPYEQYF
>.|TRBJ1-5|TRBV7-9|few
TGTGCCAGCAGCTTAGTCCGGGACCAGCCCCAGCATTTT
CASSLVRDQPQHF
>TRBD1|TRBJ1-4|TRBV4-3|many
TGCGCCAGCAGCCAATCCGAGGGACAGGGTTCTGAAAAACTGTTTTTT
CASSQSEGQGSEKLFF
>.|TRBJ1-1|TRBV9|.
TGTGCCAGCAGCGCGGCCGGCAGGAACACTGAAGCTTTCTTT
CASSAAGRNTEAFF
>.|TRBJ2-5|TRBV2|.
TGTGCCAGCAGGAACCGAACAGGGCAGTTAGAGACCCAGTACTTC
CASRNRTGQLETQYF
>.|TRBJ1-1|TRBV20-1|.
TGCAGTGCCCAAGACACACCGGGCACTGAAGCTTTCTTT
CSAQDTPGTEAFF
>.|TRBJ2-7|TRBV20-1|.
TGCAGTGCTAGAGACCGGGACAAACCCTACGAGCAGTACTTC
CSARDRDKPYEQYF
>.|TRBJ2-5|TRBV6-1|many
TGTGCCAGCAGTGAACGGACCAGACTAGACCGGACGGGGGAGACCCAGTACTTC
CASSERTRLDRTGETQYF
>.|TRBJ2-3|TRBV7-6|.
TGTGCCAGCAGCGCCGACGGGACTCCTGTTCATACGCAGTATTTT
CASSADGTPVHTQYF
>TRBD2|TRBJ2-7|TRBV7-3|.
TGTGCCAGCAGCCCACAGACTAGCGGGGGGCCCTACGAGCAGTACTTC
CASSPQTSGGPYEQYF
>.|TRBJ1-2|TRBV20-1|once
TGCAGTGCTAGAGTGGGGGGATACTATGGCTACACCTTC
CSARVGGYYGYTF
>.|TRBJ1-5|TRBV7-8|.
TGTGCCAGCAGTATAGGGGGGAGTCAGCCCCAGCATTTT
CASSIGGSQPQHF
>.|TRBJ1-2|TRBV12-3/TRBV12-4|.
TGTGCCAGCAGTTTAATCGGCCATGGGTATAACTATGGCTACACCTTC
CASSLIGHGYNYGYTF
>.|TRBJ1-1|TRBV24-1|many
TGTGCCACCAGTGATTCAGACAGGAACACTGAAGCTTTCTTT
CATSDSDRNTEAFF
>.|TRBJ1-6|TRBV20-1|many
TGCAGTGCTAGTGGAGGGGAAATGGCGATCCACTTT
CSASGGEMAIHF
>.|TRBJ1-1|TRBV10-3|.
TGTGCCATCAGTGAGGAGGTAACAGTTCGCACTGAAGCTTTCTTT
CAISEEVTVRTEAFF
>.|TRBJ2-7|TRBV7-6|many
TGTGCCAGCAGCTTAGGGGCAGGTCATTCGTACGAGCAGTACTTC
CASSLGAGHSYEQYF